Listed below are T cell receptor beta chains from one sample, sequenced in a study of T cell repertoires in cytomegalovirus infection. MiXCR was run by TCRdb on the reads, yielding one entry per CDR3 protein. Of about 740,000 distinct CDR3 sequences listed, under 40% are singletons. Input material: PBMCs. Receptors originate from a human donor in good health (CMV status not recorded). Some clones in this sample may be carry-over from other donors' samples. CDR3s include the opening cysteine and the closing phenylalanine or tryptophan. The D gene is left open where the match is weak. Size tells how often a clone was seen (once, few, many) or the class of an expanded clone, and some rows leave it out.

size | J | D | V | length | DNA | CDR3
NA | TRBJ2-1 | TRBD1 | TRBV20-1 | 14 | TGCAGTGCTGGACAGGACAGCTCCTACAATGAGCAGTTCTTC | CSAGQDSSYNEQFF
NA | TRBJ1-6 | NA | TRBV27 | 15 | TGTGCCAGCAGTTTATCGACGGTATATAATTCACCCCTCCACTTT | CASSLSTVYNSPLHF
NA | TRBJ2-1 | TRBD2 | TRBV6-2/TRBV6-3 | 17 | TGTGCCAGCAGTTACTCGGGGCTAGCGGTGCCCTACAATGAGCAGTTCTTC | CASSYSGLAVPYNEQFF
NA | TRBJ1-2 | NA | TRBV19 | 13 | TGTGCCAGTAGTATGACGGGGGACTATGGCTACACCTTC | CASSMTGDYGYTF
NA | TRBJ2-2 | NA | TRBV4-1 | 15 | TGCTCCAGCAGCCAAAGGGACTTGAACACCGGGAAGCTGTTTTTT | CSSSQRDLNTGKLFF
NA | TRBJ2-5 | NA | TRBV28 | 12 | TGTGCCAGCAAAGTCGGAGCAGCGACCCAGTACTTC | CASKVGAATQYF
NA | TRBJ1-3 | NA | TRBV10-3 | 14 | TGTGCCATCAGAGCAATCGACTCTGGAAACACCATATATTTT | CAIRAIDSGNTIYF
once | TRBJ2-1 | TRBD2 | TRBV7-9 | 16 | TGTGCCAGCAGCTACTGGGTTAGCGGGATCTCGGATGAGCCGTTCTTC | CASSYWVSGISDEPFF
NA | TRBJ1-6 | NA | TRBV5-6 | 15 | TGTGCCAGCAGCTTCGCCCCAGGATCTAATTCACCCCTCCACTTT | CASSFAPGSNSPLHF
NA | TRBJ1-1 | TRBD1 | TRBV19 | 15 | TGTGCCAATAGGGGAGCCGGGACAGTGGCCTCTGAAGCTTTCTTT | CANRGAGTVASEAFF
NA | TRBJ1-1 | TRBD1 | TRBV20-1 | 13 | TGCAGTGCCATGGGACAGGCAAACACTGAAGCTTTCTTT | CSAMGQANTEAFF
NA | TRBJ1-2 | NA | TRBV6-2/TRBV6-3 | 13 | TGTGCCAGCACCCTACCTCTGGCGTATGGCTACACCTTC | CASTLPLAYGYTF
few | TRBJ2-3 | NA | TRBV12-3/TRBV12-4 | 13 | TGTGCCAGCAGTTGGGCCCCAACAGATACGCAGTATTTT | CASSWAPTDTQYF
few | TRBJ2-7 | TRBD1 | TRBV29-1 | 11 | TGCAGCGTTCGGACAGGGAGCGAGCAGTACTTC | CSVRTGSEQYF
NA | TRBJ1-2 | NA | TRBV29-1 | 15 | TGCAGCGTTGAAGATCTTCGGGGGGGGCGCTATGGCTACACCTTC | CSVEDLRGGRYGYTF
NA | TRBJ1-2 | TRBD1 | TRBV5-1 | 15 | TGCGCCAGCAGCCTACAGGGGGCCGAGATCTATGGCTACACCTTC | CASSLQGAEIYGYTF
NA | TRBJ2-7 | NA | TRBV7-2 | 15 | TGTGCCAGCAGCGGGCAGCCGGGCCAAGCCTACGAGCAGTACTTC | CASSGQPGQAYEQYF
NA | TRBJ2-5 | NA | TRBV28 | 15 | TGTGCCAGCAGTGGACATGGGGCGGCGGAAGAGACCCAGTACTTC | CASSGHGAAEETQYF
NA | TRBJ1-1 | NA | TRBV14 | 14 | TGTGCCAGCAGCCAAGAGGGGTTCTGGACTGAAGCTTTCTTT | CASSQEGFWTEAFF
NA | TRBJ1-5 | NA | TRBV19 | 14 | TGTGCCAGTAGTATCCGACCTTCGCACCAGCCCCAGCATTTT | CASSIRPSHQPQHF
NA | TRBJ2-1 | NA | TRBV28 | 15 | TGTGCCAGCACTCCCGGGACGCCCGGTGGGTATGAGCAGTTCTTC | CASTPGTPGGYEQFF
many | TRBJ1-4 | TRBD1 | TRBV7-2 | 15 | TGTGCCAGCAGCCCCCGGGGACAGGGCTCCGAAAAACTGTTTTTT | CASSPRGQGSEKLFF
once | TRBJ1-5 | NA | TRBV19 | 13 | TGTGCCAGCGAACGGGGTGGCAATCAGCCCCAGCATTTT | CASERGGNQPQHF